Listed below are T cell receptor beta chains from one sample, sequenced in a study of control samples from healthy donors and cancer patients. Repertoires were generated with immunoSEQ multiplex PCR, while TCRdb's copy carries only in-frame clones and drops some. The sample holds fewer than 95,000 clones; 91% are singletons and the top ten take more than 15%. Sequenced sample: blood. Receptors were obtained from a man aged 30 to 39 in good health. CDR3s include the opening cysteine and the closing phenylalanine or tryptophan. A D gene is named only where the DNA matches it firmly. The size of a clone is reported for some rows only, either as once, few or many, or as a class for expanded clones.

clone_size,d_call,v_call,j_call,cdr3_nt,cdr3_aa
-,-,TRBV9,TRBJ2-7,TGTGCCAGCAGCGTAGTAGGGGATGGGTCCGAGCAGTACTTC,CASSVVGDGSEQYF
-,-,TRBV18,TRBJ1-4,TGTGCCAGCTCACCACCCGGTGAAAAACTGTTTTTT,CASSPPGEKLFF
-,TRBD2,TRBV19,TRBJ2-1,TGTGCCAGTGGACTAGCGGGGCTGAGCTCCTACAATGAGCAGTTCTTC,CASGLAGLSSYNEQFF
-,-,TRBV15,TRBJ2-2,TGTGCCACCACCCCAGGGGCCGGGGAGCTGTTTTTT,CATTPGAGELFF
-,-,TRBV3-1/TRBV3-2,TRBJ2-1,TGTGCCAGCAGCCCCCCGTCGCTAGAGAGGTACAATGAGCAGTTCTTC,CASSPPSLERYNEQFF
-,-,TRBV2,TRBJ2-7,TGTGCCAGCCGTAGGCAAAGGCTCGAGCAGTACTTC,CASRRQRLEQYF
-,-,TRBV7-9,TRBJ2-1,TGTGCCAGCAGCTTAGCGGGACTCTACGATGAGCAGTTCTTC,CASSLAGLYDEQFF
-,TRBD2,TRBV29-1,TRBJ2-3,TGCAGCGCCGCAGCGGGAGCCATCACAGATACGCAGTATTTT,CSAAAGAITDTQYF
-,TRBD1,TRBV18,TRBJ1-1,TGTGCCAGCTCATCCGACAGGGAAACTGAAGCTTTCTTT,CASSSDRETEAFF
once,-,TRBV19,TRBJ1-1,TGTGCCAGTAGTATTAGTAGACACATGAACACTGAAGCTTTCTTT,CASSISRHMNTEAFF
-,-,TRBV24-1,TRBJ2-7,TGTGCCACCATATCTACAGGGTTGCACGAGCAGTACTTC,CATISTGLHEQYF
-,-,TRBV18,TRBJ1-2,TGTGCCAGCTCACCGTCGCTCGATGGGGTGTATGGCTACACCTTC,CASSPSLDGVYGYTF
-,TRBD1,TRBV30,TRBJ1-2,TGTGCCTGGAGTCTTCCAACAGGGGACTATGGCTACACCTTC,CAWSLPTGDYGYTF
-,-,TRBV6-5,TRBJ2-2,TGTGCCAGCAGTCCTCGACAGGACTACACCGGGGAGCTGTTTTTT,CASSPRQDYTGELFF
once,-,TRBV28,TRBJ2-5,TGTGCCAGCAGTGCTCCCCTACTGATAGGCGAGACCCAGTACTTC,CASSAPLLIGETQYF
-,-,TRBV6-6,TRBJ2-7,TGTGCCAGCAGTCGCTCCCCCCCCGGACAAGGCTCCTACGAGCAGTACTTC,CASSRSPPGQGSYEQYF
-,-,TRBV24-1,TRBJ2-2,TGTGCCACCAGTGACATTGACGGGGAGCTGTTTTTT,CATSDIDGELFF
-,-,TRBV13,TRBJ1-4,TGTGCCAGCAGCTTTAGGGTCGGCCCAACTAATGAAAAACTGTTTTTT,CASSFRVGPTNEKLFF
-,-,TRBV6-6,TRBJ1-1,TGTGCCAGCATCAAGGGGGTAAACACTGAAGCTTTCTTT,CASIKGVNTEAFF
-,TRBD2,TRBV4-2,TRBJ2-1,TGTGCCAGCAGCCAAAGGCGGGGGTGGCAGTTCTTC,CASSQRRGWQFF
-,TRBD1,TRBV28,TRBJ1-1,TGTGCCAGCAGGACGACAGGGGTGTTGGCTTTCTTT,CASRTTGVLAFF
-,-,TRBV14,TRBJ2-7,TGTGCCAGCAGCCAAGATCGGTCTAGCTCCTACGAGCAGTACTTC,CASSQDRSSSYEQYF
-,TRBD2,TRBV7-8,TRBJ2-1,TGTGCCAGCAGCGCCTGGGGAGGGGATGAGCAGTTCTTC,CASSAWGGDEQFF